Below, 20 T cell receptor beta chains from the same sample are listed, as sequenced in a study of T-cell reconstitution after alpha-beta-depleted transplantation in children. Unique molecular identifiers were built into the TCRbeta library. TCRdb independently ran MiXCR on the PCR reads; one entry per CDR3 protein. The profile shows a few hundred thousand distinct CDR3 sequences, under 13% of them singletons. The specimen comprised PBMCs from the stem cell graft donor, sampled from the stem cell graft. The receptors were sampled from a human donor who donated a stem cell graft to a child with acute lymphoblastic leukemia.

This clonotype was seen at least ten times. V and J are TRBV9 and TRBJ2-1; 8 nucleotides align to TRBD1. CDR3 length: 15 residues. V was clipped by 3 bases and J by 4 bases; unmatched bases: 6. From germline, CDR1 is SGDLS and CDR2 YYNGEE. The CDR3 sequence: CASSDSGTGYNEQFF. In DNA form, the CDR3 reads TGTGCCAGCAGCGACTCCGGGACAGGATACAATGAGCAGTTCTTC.

The sample holds many counts of this clonotype. The genes are TRBV29-1 and TRBJ2-1, with a weak D call TRBD2 (5 bases). The V gene lost 4 bases and the J gene lost 5 bases, with 12 bases spanning the gap. Germline V gives CDR1 SQVTM, CDR2 ANQGSEA. The CDR3 spans 13 residues. The CDR3 DNA sequence: TGCAGCGTTGGTGAGAGGGCCCACAATGAGCAGTTCTTC. This translates into CSVGERAHNEQFF.

This sequence joins TRBV5-6 and TRBJ2-6; a weak D match, TRBD2 (6 bases). The CDR3 is 14 amino acids. Per germline, CDR1 SGHDT and CDR2 YYEEEE. Trimming removed 4 bases from V and 10 bases from J, with 15 bases in between. As DNA, the CDR3 is TGTGCCAGCAGCGTCCGGGACGCGGGGAACGTCCTGACTTTC. Translated, it gives CASSVRDAGNVLTF.

This sequence joins TRBV12-3 or TRBV12-4 and TRBJ2-7, with a possible D match to TRBD1 (5 bases). The CDR3 totals 13 residues. V gave up 7 bases and J gave up 0 bases, with 10 bases separating them. CDR3 bases: TGTGCCAGCACCCCAGGGCCCTCCTACGAGCAGTACTTC. Protein: CASTPGPSYEQYF.

V gene TRBV6-2 or TRBV6-3 combines with J gene TRBJ2-7; 10 positions match TRBD2. V lost 2 bases and J lost 3; bases outside the gene matches: 13. CDR1 and CDR2 (germline): MNHEY, SVGEGT. The CDR3 has 18 residues. CDR3 coding DNA: TGTGCCAGCAGTTACCCTATAAGAACTAGCGGGAACTTCTACGAGCAGTACTTC. The encoded protein is CASSYPIRTSGNFYEQYF.

The chain uses TRBV19 and TRBJ2-7, with D perhaps TRBD2 (6 bases). The CDR3 has 13 residues. CDR1 is LNHDA and CDR2 is SQIVND in the germline V gene (reference sequence). V lost 7 bases to trimming and J lost 0 bases, with 10 bases between them. CDR3 loop: CASKASASYEQYF. The CDR3 DNA sequence: TGTGCCAGTAAGGCTAGCGCCTCCTACGAGCAGTACTTC.

V usage is TRBV7-3 and J usage is TRBJ1-5, with TRBD1 identical over 10 bases. J lost 5 bases, V lost 1 base, and 26 bases had no gene match. The CDR3 is 23 residues long. CDR1 SGHTA and CDR2 FQGTGA come from the germline V gene. This CDR3 reads CASSLKDQTGGETVRMVYQPQHF. CDR3 DNA sequence: TGTGCCAGCAGCTTAAAGGACCAGACAGGGGGCGAGACAGTAAGAATGGTTTATCAGCCCCAGCATTTT.

This clonotype appeared a few times. At one end, the junction sequence differs from germline, possibly due to a read error. V and J are TRBV15 and TRBJ2-7, with D possibly matching TRBD2 (6 bases). In germline, CDR1 is LNHNV, CDR2 YYDKDF (reference sequence). The CDR3 consists of 13 residues. CDR3 protein: CATSGPVSYEQYF. The CDR3 DNA sequence: TGTGCGACCAGCGGGCCGGTGTCCTACGAGCAGTACTTC.

The chain uses TRBV20-1 and TRBJ2-7; no firm D call. V gave up 0 bases and J gave up 0 bases, with 9 bases separating them. In germline, CDR1 is DFQATT, CDR2 SNEGSKA (reference sequence). The CDR3 extends over 14 amino acids. The CDR3 sequence is CSARDPASSYEQYF. The CDR3 coding sequence is TGCAGTGCTAGAGATCCGGCCAGCTCCTACGAGCAGTACTTC.

The CDR3 region is CASSSRTGVVLDEQFF. CDR3 sequence (DNA): TGCGCCAGCAGCTCCCGGACAGGGGTGGTTCTTGATGAGCAGTTCTTC. The chain recombines TRBV5-1 with TRBJ2-1, with 9 bases aligning to TRBD1. V lost 3 bases to trimming and J lost 8 bases; unmatched junction nucleotides: 12. Germline CDR1 is SGHRS and CDR2 is YFSETQ. The CDR3 covers 16 residues.

V and J are TRBV11-1 and TRBJ2-5, with 16 bases identical to TRBD2. Germline V gene lookup returns CDR1 SGHAT and CDR2 FQDESV (reference sequence). The CDR3 is made up of 18 amino acids. Trimming removed 5 bases from V and 0 bases from J; junction bases left unmatched: 6. CDR3 amino acids: CASSTGLAGGQYQETQYF. In DNA, the CDR3 is TGTGCCAGCAGCACGGGACTAGCGGGAGGGCAGTACCAAGAGACCCAGTACTTC.

The chain links TRBV20-1 to TRBJ1-5; D gene ambiguous. CDR1 is DFQATT, CDR2 SNEGSKA, per germline (reference sequence). V was clipped by 1 base and J by 5 bases, with 9 bases between them. The CDR3 runs 13 residues. The CDR3 spells CSARGGRDQPQHF. Here the CDR3 DNA reads TGCAGTGCTAGAGGCGGACGGGATCAGCCCCAGCATTTT.

The table lists this clonotype with many counts. This chain links TRBV7-9 with TRBJ2-7, with D unclear. Between the trimmed V and J ends, which lost 2 bases and 4 bases, there was a span of 9 bases. Germline CDR1 and CDR2: SEHNR and FQNEAQ (reference sequence). The CDR3 is 13 residues long. CDR3 bases: TGTGCCAGCAGCTTAAGGACCTCTTACGAGCAGTACTTC. Translation gives CASSLRTSYEQYF. The full variable domain, its missing parts supplied by reference TRBV7-9 and TRBJ2-7, is DTGVSQNPRHKITKRGQNVTFRCDPISEHNRLYWYRQTLGQGPEFLTYFQNEAQLEKSRLLSDRFSAERPKGSFSTLEIQRTEQGDSAMYLCASSLRTSYEQYFGPGTRLTVT.

This clonotype was counted between two and nine times. This chain joins TRBV28 and TRBJ2-1; 11 bases align to TRBD2. The V and J ends lost 4 bases and 0 bases, in that order; junction bases with no gene match: 5. CDR1 is MDHEN, CDR2 SYDVKM, per germline. This CDR3 has 17 residues. CDR3 nucleotides: TGTGCCAGCAGTTCAATTAGCGGGAGGGCCTCCTACAATGAGCAGTTCTTC. Amino acids: CASSSISGRASYNEQFF.

V usage is TRBV10-3 and J usage is TRBJ2-3; 8 nucleotides match TRBD2. The CDR3 has 15 residues. The V segment lost 6 bases and the J segment 1 base; nucleotides outside the gene matches: 6. Germline V gives CDR1 ENHRY, CDR2 SYGVKD. The CDR3 bases are TGTGCCATCAGGGCTGGAGCGGGAGGCACAGATACGCAGTATTTT. This codes for CAIRAGAGGTDTQYF.

The chain combines TRBV23-1 with TRBJ1-2, with D unclear. TRBV23-1 has ORF status, its function being uncertain. With 0 bases removed from V and 8 bases from J, the gap between germline ends came to 16 bases. The CDR3 is made up of 15 amino acids. The CDR3 coding sequence is TGCGCCAGCAGTCAATCGCCGGGAGATCGCCGGGGCTACACCTTC. This sequence encodes CASSQSPGDRRGYTF.

This chain uses TRBV7-8 with TRBJ2-3; D may be TRBD2 (5 bases). V lost 5 bases and J 0 bases, leaving 12 bases between the germline ends. This CDR3 has 15 amino acids. CDR1 SGHVS and CDR2 FQNEAQ come from the germline V gene. The CDR3 DNA is TGTGCCAGCAGCCCGAACGGGGTGAGCACAGATACGCAGTATTTT. It yields the protein CASSPNGVSTDTQYF.

This chain uses TRBV12-3 or TRBV12-4 with TRBJ2-3, with TRBD2 matching 16 bases. Trimming at V came to 1 base and at J to 0 bases, leaving 7 bases not matched to a gene. The CDR3 loop spans 20 amino acids. The CDR3 nucleotides are TGTGCCAGCAGTTTAGGAGGACCGGGACTAGCGGGAGGGAGCACAGATACGCAGTATTTT. Translated: CASSLGGPGLAGGSTDTQYF.

This clonotype was observed at least ten times. This chain links TRBV5-1 with TRBJ2-7; D gene unclear. CDR1 is SGHRS and CDR2 is YFSETQ in the germline V gene. V lost 0 bases, J lost 0 bases, and 4 bases lay in between. The CDR3 covers 13 residues. Written as DNA, the CDR3 is TGCGCCAGCAGCTTGGAAGACTCCTACGAGCAGTACTTC. This encodes CASSLEDSYEQYF. Full variable domain (missing parts from reference TRBV5-1 and TRBJ2-7): KAGVTQTPRYLIKTRGQQVTLSCSPISGHRSVSWYQQTPGQGLQFLFEYFSETQRNKGNFPGRFSGRQFSNSRSEMNVSTLELGDSALYLCASSLEDSYEQYFGPGTRLTVT.

This clonotype was seen more than once but under ten times. The chain carries TRBV9 and TRBJ1-6; 7 positions agree with TRBD1. Germline V gene lookup returns CDR1 SGDLS and CDR2 YYNGEE. V gave up 4 bases and J gave up 9 bases; unmatched junction bases: 13. This CDR3 spans 16 amino acids. CDR3: CASSIGQAVGSSPLHF. The CDR3 nucleotides read TGTGCCAGCAGCATAGGACAGGCGGTGGGAAGTTCACCCCTCCACTTT.